This TCR beta chain originates from a study of radiotherapy plus CTLA-4 blockade in lung cancer. Germline-derived CDR1 and CDR2 are SEHNR and FQNEAQ (reference sequence). Both ends counted, the CDR3 spans 12 residues. Comment on this clone: The CDR3 carries no conserved terminal phenylalanine or tryptophan, so it likely arises from a read error. Because the CDR3's place on the DNA is in doubt, the DNA is left out and the CDR3 is given as listed by TCRdb.

Sequenced by immunoSEQ multiplex PCR; TCRdb stores in-frame clones only, minus some. The table has some 110,000 clones, 90% seen once. This specimen was peripheral blood, taken from a patient treated with radiotherapy plus ipilimumab. J is TRBJ2-3 and V is TRBV7-9; the D call of TRBD1 is as the table states it, not checked on the DNA. This TCR derives from a human donor with non-small cell lung cancer that progressed on radiotherapy plus ipilimumab. The CDR3 here is CASSLLGQPVYS.